This T cell receptor beta chain was sequenced in a study of blood T cell repertoires in COVID-19. Overall study: Donors in the United States, Italy and Spain gave samples during acute or convalescent COVID-19. In each case, the material was cDNA or gDNA derived from T cells, B-cell-depleted T cells, or PBMCs.

Concerning this clone itself: In the same sample, other DNA sequences code for this CDR3.

As processed by the authors: Counts of nucleated cells, estimated from reference gene primer amplification, were obtained. Assay: immunoSEQ multiplex PCR; the TCRdb copy retains only in-frame clones and omits some. V, J and clone size were drawn from that table, and D and trimming were deduced from the DNA. The data hold 50,000 to 60,000 clones, with about 88% observed a single time. Germline V gene data show CDR1 as LNHDA and CDR2 as SQIVND (reference sequence). The CDR3 has 17 residues. The J segment lost 0 bases and the V segment lost 5 bases, leaving 6 bases of the junction unmatched. Sample: peripheral blood. The source of this sequence is a man between 60 and 75 years old with acute or convalescent COVID-19. V gene TRBV19 combines with J gene TRBJ2-6, with TRBD1 matching 8 bases. The DNA for the CDR3 is TGTGCCAGTAGTCAGGGGACAGGACGCTCTGGGGCCAACGTCCTGACTTTC. Its protein is CASSQGTGRSGANVLTF. Full variable domain (remainder filled in from reference TRBV19 and TRBJ2-6): DGGITQSPKYLFRKEGQNVTLSCEQNLNHDAMYWYRQDPGQGLRLIYYSQIVNDFQKGDIAEGYSVSREKKESFPLTVTSAQKNPTAFYLCASSQGTGRSGANVLTFGAGSRLTVL.